This T cell receptor beta chain was captured by sequencing in a study of siplizumab effects on memory and regulatory T cells. Measured with immunoSEQ multiplex PCR; TCRdb has only the in-frame clones, and not every one. This sample has about 100,000 clones, with over 90% found just once. The V end lost 2 bases, the J end lost 3 bases, and 11 bases lay between the germline ends. The length of the CDR3 is 15 residues. Germline values: CDR1 SNHLY, CDR2 FYNNEI. This sequence joins TRBV2 and TRBJ2-1; a possible D gene is TRBD1 (6 bases). The TCR sequence derives from a human donor in good health. The sequenced material came from non-Treg CD4+ T cells sorted from blood. This CDR3 is CASSENRVSYNEQFF. As DNA, the CDR3 is TGTGCCAGCAGTGAAAACAGGGTAAGCTACAATGAGCAGTTCTTC.